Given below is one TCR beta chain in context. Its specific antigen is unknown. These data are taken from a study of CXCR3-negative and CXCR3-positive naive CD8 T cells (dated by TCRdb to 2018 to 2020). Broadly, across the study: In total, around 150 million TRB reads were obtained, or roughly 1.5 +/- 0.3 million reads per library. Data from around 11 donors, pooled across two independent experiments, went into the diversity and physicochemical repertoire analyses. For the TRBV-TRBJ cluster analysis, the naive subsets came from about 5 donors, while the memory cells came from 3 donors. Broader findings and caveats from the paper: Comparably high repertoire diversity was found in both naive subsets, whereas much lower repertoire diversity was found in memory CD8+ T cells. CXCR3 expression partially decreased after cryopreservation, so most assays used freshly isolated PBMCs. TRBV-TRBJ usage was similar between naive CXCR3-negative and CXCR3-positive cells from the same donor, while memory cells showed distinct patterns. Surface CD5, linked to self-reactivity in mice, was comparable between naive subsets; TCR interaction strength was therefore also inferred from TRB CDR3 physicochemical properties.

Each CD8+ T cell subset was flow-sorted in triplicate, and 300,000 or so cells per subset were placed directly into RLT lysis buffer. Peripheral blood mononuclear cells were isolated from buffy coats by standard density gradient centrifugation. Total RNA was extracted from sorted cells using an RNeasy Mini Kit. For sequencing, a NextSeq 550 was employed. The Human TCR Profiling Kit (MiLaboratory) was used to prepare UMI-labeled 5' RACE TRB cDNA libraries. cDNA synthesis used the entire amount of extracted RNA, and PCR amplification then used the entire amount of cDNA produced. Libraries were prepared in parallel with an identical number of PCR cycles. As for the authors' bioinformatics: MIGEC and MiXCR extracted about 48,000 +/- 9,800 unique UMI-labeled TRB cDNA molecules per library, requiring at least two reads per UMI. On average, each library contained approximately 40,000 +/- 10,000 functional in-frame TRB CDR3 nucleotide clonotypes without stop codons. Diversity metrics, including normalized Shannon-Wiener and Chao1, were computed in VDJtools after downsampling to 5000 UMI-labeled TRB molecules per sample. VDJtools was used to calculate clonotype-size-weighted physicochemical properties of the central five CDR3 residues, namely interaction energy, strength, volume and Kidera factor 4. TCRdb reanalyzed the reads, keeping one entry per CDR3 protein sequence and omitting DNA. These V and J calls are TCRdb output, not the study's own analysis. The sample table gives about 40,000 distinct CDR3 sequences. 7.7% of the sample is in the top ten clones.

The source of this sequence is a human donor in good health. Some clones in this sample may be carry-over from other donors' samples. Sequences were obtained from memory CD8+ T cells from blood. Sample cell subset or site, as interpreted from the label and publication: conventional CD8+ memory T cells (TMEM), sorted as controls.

The CDR3 reads as follows: CASSPRGEGRYTQYF. The chain joins TRBV3-1 to TRBJ2-3; the TCRdb call, TRBD1, lacks DNA for checking. The germline V gene encodes CDR1 LGHDT and CDR2 YNNKEL (reference sequence). CDR3 length: 15 amino acids, cysteine to phenylalanine. Only the protein is available.